This T cell receptor beta chain stems from a study of early stage breast cancer tumors. The overall study: Of around 16 invasive breast tumors, about a dozen were hormone receptor-positive, HER2-negative. Invasive lobular carcinomas made up about 35% of the 12 ER+/PR+/HER2- tumors.

This CDR3 has 14 residues. V was pared by 5 bases and J by 1 base, with 11 bases between. Germline V lookup: CDR1 SGHTA, CDR2 FQGNSA. To note about this clone: The antigen is not known.

Here immunoSEQ multiplex PCR was the method, and the copy in TCRdb shows in-frame clones only, minus some. Here the sample spans about 36,000 clones, 65% to 75% being singletons. Study-wide results and caveats: Compared with adjacent normal breast, tumors showed 2.5 to 3-fold denser, more clonal T cells. Blood repertoires resembled normal breast more than tumor.

V and J are TRBV7-2 and TRBJ2-5; D possibly corresponds to TRBD1 (6 bases). This clonotype was obtained from a person aged 55-75 years with breast cancer. The sample was blood. The CDR3 nucleotides read TGTGCCAGCAGCCTCGACAGGTCCCAAGAGACCCAGTACTTC. As protein: CASSLDRSQETQYF.